This T cell receptor (beta chain) stems from a study of T-cell reconstitution after alpha-beta-depleted transplantation in children. This clonotype was picked up many times. Trimming pared 5 bases from V and 11 bases from J, leaving 10 bases between. The CDR3 spans 11 residues. Unique molecular identifiers featured in how the TCRbeta library was prepared. TCRdb reprocessed the PCR reads with MiXCR, giving one entry per CDR3 protein. The sample has hundreds of thousands of distinct CDR3 sequences, 16% seen once; the top ten hold about 1.1%. The sequence derives from a human donor who donated a stem cell graft to a child with acute myeloid leukemia. Sequencing was performed on PBMCs from the stem cell graft donor, taken from the stem cell graft. The chain links TRBV12-3 or TRBV12-4 to TRBJ2-1; tentative D call: TRBD1 (5 bases). The CDR3 protein is CASSITGQQFF. The CDR3 bases are TGTGCCAGCAGTATCACAGGTCAGCAGTTCTTC.